This record covers a single T cell receptor beta chain. Its antigen is currently unknown. At one end the junction does not follow the germline gene, possibly because of a read error. Treatment meaning: oral pan-JAK inhibitor, 5-10 mg twice daily. Collected material from alopecia areata patients comprised lesional scalp punch biopsies and peripheral blood. This sample is drawn from a study of CD8+ T cells in alopecia areata. Study information: Patients received oral tofacitinib, 5 to 10 mg twice daily, for moderate-to-severe alopecia areata.

The study's findings and limits: Relative to normal scalp, lesional scalp, especially alopecia totalis/universalis, showed higher clonality. While tofacitinib was given, many expanded lesional clones persisted in scalp and blood.

The germline gives CDR1 SGDLS, CDR2 YYNGEE. The CDR3 consists of 13 residues. RNA was isolated and reverse transcribed to cDNA, the sequencing template. Repertoires were generated with immunoSEQ multiplex PCR, while TCRdb's copy carries only in-frame clones and drops some. The table has about 140,000 clones, approximately 90% seen once. The material sequenced was CD8+ T cells sorted from blood, taken at week 4, from a patient treated with tofacitinib. The TCR comes from a human donor with alopecia areata. The chain is built from TRBV9 and TRBJ1-1; 7 positions agree with TRBD1. CDR3 nucleotides: TGTGCCAGCAGCGCAGGATCTGGACAGGCCGCTCAATTT. It specifies CASSAGSGQAAQF.